Below are 12 T cell receptor beta chains sequenced from a single sample in a study of blood T cell repertoires in COVID-19. The assay was immunoSEQ multiplex PCR, and TCRdb's table has in-frame clones only and misses some. Among 70,000 to 90,000 clones listed, around 79% were seen once. The sample was peripheral blood. These receptors were collected from a human donor in a cohort sampled during active COVID-19.

By proportion, this clone is medium-sized. The chain combines TRBV7-8 with TRBJ2-2; possible D gene TRBD2, 5 bases. V was shortened by 3 bases and J by 3 bases, with 17 bases between the two germline ends. The CDR3 extends over 17 amino acids. Per germline, CDR1 SGHVS and CDR2 FQNEAQ. This CDR3 reads CASSFDDEKEDTGELFF. CDR3 DNA: TGTGCCAGCAGCTTCGACGACGAGAAGGAGGACACCGGGGAGCTGTTTTTT.

CDR3 nucleotide sequence: TGTGCCAGCAGTGGGGGTCGACAGATCCTTTCTGGGGCCAACGTCCTGACTTTC. It translates to CASSGGRQILSGANVLTF. This sequence joins TRBV6-1 and TRBJ2-6; possible D gene TRBD1, 5 bases. V lost 4 bases to trimming and J lost 1 base, with 17 bases between them. The CDR3 runs to 18 residues. Germline V gene lookup returns CDR1 MNHNS and CDR2 SASEGT.

The genes are TRBV6-5 and TRBJ1-1; D remains unclear. The CDR3 totals 15 residues. V was cut by 6 bases and J by 5 bases, with 19 bases left in between. From germline, CDR1 is MNHEY and CDR2 SVGAGI. CDR3 residues: CASSHSSDRGTEAFF. Here the CDR3 DNA reads TGTGCCAGCAGCCACAGCAGCGACCGAGGGACTGAAGCTTTCTTT.

This CDR3 reads CASSGQGVGSTEAFF. The DNA of the CDR3 is TGTGCCAGCAGCGGACAGGGGGTCGGATCCACTGAAGCTTTCTTT. The rearrangement uses TRBV7-2 and TRBJ1-1; 10 bases align to TRBD1. Trimming cost V 5 bases and J 4 bases; bases outside gene matches: 7. There are 15 residues in the CDR3. Germline CDR1 SGHTA, CDR2 FQGNSA.

This clone has a handful of counts. The V call is TRBV4-1, the J call TRBJ1-5; no firm D call. Germline CDR1 MGHRA, CDR2 YSYEKL. This CDR3 region has 15 residues. With 0 bases removed from V and 6 bases from J, the gap between germline ends came to 12 bases. The chain's CDR3 is CASSQDVRTVQPQHF. CDR3 nucleotide sequence: TGCGCCAGCAGCCAAGATGTCCGGACTGTTCAGCCCCAGCATTTT.

Worth noting for this clone: Other DNA sequences in the same sample also yield this CDR3. This rearrangement joins TRBV24-1 to TRBJ2-5; the D is unclear. The CDR3 runs 13 residues. The V and J ends lost 4 bases and 2 bases respectively, with 7 bases between them. Germline-derived CDR1 and CDR2 are KGHDR and SFDVKD. CDR3 bases: TGTGCCACCAGTGAGGCCAGTCAAGAGACCCAGTACTTC. Its protein is CATSEASQETQYF.

V and J are TRBV5-4 and TRBJ2-1; 7 bases match TRBD1. The CDR3 totals 13 residues. Unmatched junction bases numbered 5, after V lost 2 bases and J lost 9 bases. Germline V gives CDR1 SGHNT, CDR2 YYREEE (reference sequence). CDR3 in amino acids: CASSFQGQAEQFF. The CDR3 region has the DNA TGTGCCAGCAGCTTCCAAGGACAGGCTGAGCAGTTCTTC.

This clone occurred once. The chain employs TRBV10-3 and TRBJ2-2; 7 bases line up with TRBD2. The V gene's germline CDR1 is ENHRY and CDR2 SYGVKD. The CDR3 runs to 17 residues. V lost 4 bases and J lost 0; bases outside the gene matches: 8. CDR3 sequence: CAISALTSGANTGELFF. CDR3 nucleotide sequence: TGTGCCATCAGTGCGTTGACGAGCGGGGCGAACACCGGGGAGCTGTTTTTT.

The V and J genes are TRBV6-5 and TRBJ1-4; D is unresolved. Germline values: CDR1 MNHEY, CDR2 SVGAGI. With 2 bases removed from V and 8 bases from J, the gap between germline ends came to 9 bases. The CDR3 sequence is 13 residues long. CDR3 coding DNA: TGTGCCAGCAGTTACCAGGTTCGGGAAAAACTGTTTTTT. Protein product: CASSYQVREKLFF.

Relative to its sample, this clone is medium-sized. The chain employs TRBV28 and TRBJ2-7; the match to TRBD1 covers 8 bases. V gave up 3 bases and J gave up 2 bases; unmatched junction bases: 6. This CDR3 spans 15 amino acids. CDR1 and CDR2 from the germline V gene are MDHEN and SYDVKM. The CDR3 loop is CASSFLTGETYEQYF. CDR3 DNA sequence: TGTGCCAGCAGTTTTCTGACAGGGGAGACCTACGAGCAGTACTTC.

This chain connects TRBV9 to TRBJ2-5, with 11 bases that match TRBD2. This CDR3 spans 15 amino acids. J was trimmed by 1 base and V by 3 bases; bases with no gene match: 2. Germline CDR1 reads SGDLS; CDR2 reads YYNGEE. In DNA, the CDR3 is TGTGCCAGCAGCGCTAGCGGGAGGCCCCAAGAGACCCAGTACTTC. It is translated as CASSASGRPQETQYF.

This sequence joins TRBV9 and TRBJ2-3, with 13 bases identical to TRBD2. Germline CDR1 reads SGDLS; CDR2 reads YYNGEE. V lost 3 bases, J lost 3 bases, and 4 bases stayed unmatched. This CDR3 is built from 16 residues. The CDR3 spells CASSAETSGGTDTQYF. The CDR3, as DNA: TGTGCCAGCAGCGCAGAGACTAGCGGGGGGACAGATACGCAGTATTTT.